This T cell receptor beta chain was recorded in a study of radiation and T cells in renal cell carcinoma. The time point here: baseline pretreatment blood. As to treatment: 15 Gy SBRT to primary tumor, nephrectomy 4 weeks later. Assay: immunoSEQ multiplex PCR; the TCRdb copy retains only in-frame clones and omits some. The sample yields tens of thousands of clones, 82% seen once. The CDR3 consists of 12 residues. Germline V gives CDR1 SGHVS, CDR2 FQNEAQ. The trim removed 5 bases at V and 14 bases at J, leaving 6 bases unmatched. The TCR originated in a man in his sixties with renal cell carcinoma. The source was blood, collected from a patient whose treatment included radiotherapy and nephrectomy. The chain employs TRBV7-8 and TRBJ2-1; 10 positions agree with TRBD1. The CDR3 here is CASSLPDRGKFF. In DNA, the CDR3 is TGTGCCAGCAGCCTACCGGACAGGGGGAAGTTCTTC.